This T cell receptor beta chain was retrieved from a study of blood T cell repertoires in COVID-19. Study-wide background: COVID-19 samples from acute and convalescent phases originated in the United States, Italy and Spain. The analysed material was cDNA or gDNA that came from T cells, B-cell-depleted T cells, or PBMCs.

In the original workflow: For nucleated cells, counts were estimated from reference gene primer amplification. Some clones are missing from TCRdb's copy, which holds only in-frame ones; the method was immunoSEQ multiplex PCR. Clone size and the V and J calls come from that table; the DNA yielded D and trimming. The sample contains 150,000 to 200,000 clones, approximately 78% of which appear only once. V shed 4 bases and J shed 3 bases, with 12 bases lying between them. Germline loops: CDR1 MNHEY, CDR2 SVGAGI. The CDR3 has 14 amino acids. The source of this sequence is a human donor in a cohort sampled during active COVID-19. This chain links TRBV6-5 with TRBJ1-2; D may be TRBD1 (6 bases). The material sequenced was peripheral blood. CDR3 protein: CASSWVNRDYGYTF. The CDR3, as DNA: TGTGCCAGCAGTTGGGTTAACAGGGACTATGGCTACACCTTC.